This TCR beta chain was obtained from a study of blood T cell repertoires in COVID-19. There are 16 residues in the CDR3. V lost 5 bases to trimming and J lost 5 bases; unmatched junction nucleotides: 9. Germline-derived CDR1 and CDR2 are SGHAT and FQDESV (reference sequence). Profiling relied on immunoSEQ multiplex PCR, and the TCRdb table lists in-frame clones only, not all of them. This sample carries fewer than 200,000 clones, approximately 88% of them seen once, and the ten largest clones take around 4%. The sequenced material came from peripheral blood. This chain joins TRBV11-1 and TRBJ2-1; 10 positions agree with TRBD2. This sequence was found in a woman in her fifties or sixties who had recovered from COVID-19. The CDR3 DNA reads as TGTGCCAGCAGCATACCCGGGACTAGCGTAAACAATGAGCAGTTCTTC. This sequence encodes CASSIPGTSVNNEQFF.